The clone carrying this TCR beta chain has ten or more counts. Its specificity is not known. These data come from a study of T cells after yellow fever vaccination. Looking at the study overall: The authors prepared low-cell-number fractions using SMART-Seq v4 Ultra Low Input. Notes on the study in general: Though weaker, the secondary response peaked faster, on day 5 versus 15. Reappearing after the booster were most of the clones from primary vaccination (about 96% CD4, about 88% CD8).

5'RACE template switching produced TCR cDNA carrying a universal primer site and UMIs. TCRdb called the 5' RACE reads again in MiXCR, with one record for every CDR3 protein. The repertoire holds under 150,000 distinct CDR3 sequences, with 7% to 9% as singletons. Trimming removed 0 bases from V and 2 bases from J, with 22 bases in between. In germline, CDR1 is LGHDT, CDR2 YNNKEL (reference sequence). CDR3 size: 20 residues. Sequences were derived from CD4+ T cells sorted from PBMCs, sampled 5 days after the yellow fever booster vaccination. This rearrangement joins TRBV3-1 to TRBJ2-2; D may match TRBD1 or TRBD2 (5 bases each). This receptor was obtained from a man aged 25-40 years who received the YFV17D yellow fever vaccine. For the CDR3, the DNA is TGTGCCAGCAGCCAAGACTCCCCCGGGACCATACTGGGTAACACCGGGGAGCTGTTTTTT. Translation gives CASSQDSPGTILGNTGELFF.